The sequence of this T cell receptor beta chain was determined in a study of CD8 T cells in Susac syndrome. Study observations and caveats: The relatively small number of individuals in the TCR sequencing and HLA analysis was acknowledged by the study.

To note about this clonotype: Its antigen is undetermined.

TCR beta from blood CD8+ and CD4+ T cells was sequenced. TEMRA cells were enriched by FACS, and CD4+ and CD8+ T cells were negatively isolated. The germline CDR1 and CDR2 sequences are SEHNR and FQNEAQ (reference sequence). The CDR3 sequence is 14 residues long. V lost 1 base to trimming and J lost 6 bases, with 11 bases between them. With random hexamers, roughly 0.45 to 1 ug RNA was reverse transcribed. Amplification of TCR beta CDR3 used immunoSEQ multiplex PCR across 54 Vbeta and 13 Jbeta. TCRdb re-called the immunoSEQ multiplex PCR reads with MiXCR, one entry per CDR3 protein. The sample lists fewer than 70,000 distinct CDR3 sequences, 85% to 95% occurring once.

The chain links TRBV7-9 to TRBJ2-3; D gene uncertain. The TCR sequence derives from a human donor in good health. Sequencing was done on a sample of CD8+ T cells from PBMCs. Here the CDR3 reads CASSLVGVLDTQYF. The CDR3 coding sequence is TGTGCCAGCAGCTTAGTTGGGGTGCTTGATACGCAGTATTTT.